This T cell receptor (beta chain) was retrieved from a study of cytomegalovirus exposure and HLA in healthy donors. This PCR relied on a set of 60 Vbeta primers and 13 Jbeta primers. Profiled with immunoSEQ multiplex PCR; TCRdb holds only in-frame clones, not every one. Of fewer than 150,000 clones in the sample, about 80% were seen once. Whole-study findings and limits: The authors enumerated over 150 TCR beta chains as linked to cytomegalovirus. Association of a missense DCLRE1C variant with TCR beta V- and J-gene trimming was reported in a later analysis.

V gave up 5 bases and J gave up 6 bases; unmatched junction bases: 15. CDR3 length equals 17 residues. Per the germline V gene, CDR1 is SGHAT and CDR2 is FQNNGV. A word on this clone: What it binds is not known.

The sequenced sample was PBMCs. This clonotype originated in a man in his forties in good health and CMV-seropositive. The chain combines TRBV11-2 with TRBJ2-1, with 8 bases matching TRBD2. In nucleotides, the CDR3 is TGTGCCAGCAGCGTTAGCGGGATCGGCCCATCAGGCAATGAGCAGTTCTTC. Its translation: CASSVSGIGPSGNEQFF.